Sequencing of this TCR beta chain was carried out in a study of blood T cell repertoires in COVID-19. Original methodology: Reference gene primer amplification gave estimated nucleated cell counts. The table came from immunoSEQ multiplex PCR; TCRdb's copy has only in-frame clones and leaves some out. V, J and clone size are taken as reported in that table, and D and trimming were inferred from the DNA itself. The sample lists under 200,000 clones; approximately 84% were seen once. The CDR3 has 13 residues. V was pared by 4 bases and J by 3 bases, with 10 bases between. CDR1 and CDR2 (germline): SGHRS, YFSETQ.

Sequenced input: peripheral blood. The receptor was isolated from a woman older than 75 with acute or convalescent COVID-19. The chain recombines TRBV5-1 with TRBJ1-1; D may be TRBD1 (6 bases). The CDR3, as DNA: TGCGCCAGCAGCGGCGGGGGCTACACTGAAGCTTTCTTT. This codes for CASSGGGYTEAFF.